The rows below give T cell receptor beta chains drawn from one sample of a study of blood T cell repertoires in COVID-19. Measured with immunoSEQ multiplex PCR; TCRdb has only the in-frame clones, and not every one. The profile shows a few hundred thousand clones, approximately 86% of them singletons. The sample taken for sequencing was PBMCs or T cells enriched from blood (not recorded which). The receptors here all came from a woman aged 50 to 60 who had recovered from COVID-19. Each CDR3 is given with its conserved first and last residue. D genes are given only for firm matches. A clone size is listed for some rows: how often the clone was seen (once, few, many), or a class if it is expanded.

cdr3_nt cdr3_aa d_call j_call v_call clone_size
TGCGCCAGCAGCTTCCGACAGGGGGGAGGTGAGCAGTTCTTC CASSFRQGGGEQFF TRBD1 TRBJ2-1 TRBV5-1 NA
TGTGCCAGCTCGCGATCTAGCACAGATACGCAGTATTTT CASSRSSTDTQYF NA TRBJ2-3 TRBV18 NA
TGTGCCTGGAGGACAGGGGGCACTGAAGCTTTCTTT CAWRTGGTEAFF TRBD1 TRBJ1-1 TRBV30 NA
TGTGCCATCAGTGGGAGTAACTCCTACGAGCAGTACTTC CAISGSNSYEQYF NA TRBJ2-7 TRBV10-3 NA
TGTGCCAGCGGGCGGGATGGGAATGAGCAGTTCTTC CASGRDGNEQFF NA TRBJ2-1 TRBV6-5 NA
TGTGCCAGCAGTTCACCAGGGGGTGGCGGAAACACCATATATTTT CASSSPGGGGNTIYF TRBD1 TRBJ1-3 TRBV28 NA
TGTGCCAGCAGTGAAGCTTGGTATGCAACAGGGTCAAAAAAGGGCTACACCTTC CASSEAWYATGSKKGYTF NA TRBJ1-2 TRBV6-1 NA
TGTGCCAGCAGTTCCATCGGCAAGGGGGTCTACGAGCAGTACTTC CASSSIGKGVYEQYF NA TRBJ2-7 TRBV27 NA
TGCGCCAGCAGCCAAGTAGGTCTAGCGGAGAGTGAGCAGTTCTTC CASSQVGLAESEQFF TRBD2 TRBJ2-1 TRBV4-3 NA
TGTGCCAGCAGCCAGACGCGGGGTTCCGATCAGCCCCAGCATTTT CASSQTRGSDQPQHF NA TRBJ1-5 TRBV6-5 NA
TGTGCCAGCACTTTGATGCCGGGGAACTATGGCTACACCTTC CASTLMPGNYGYTF NA TRBJ1-2 TRBV27 NA
TGTGCCAGCAGTGAAGGGGCATTCTTGTCCGGAAACACCATATATTTT CASSEGAFLSGNTIYF NA TRBJ1-3 TRBV6-1 once
TGCGCCAGCAGCGGGGGACAGGGAACCATTATCACAGATACGCAGTATTTT CASSGGQGTIITDTQYF TRBD1 TRBJ2-3 TRBV5-1 NA
TGTGCCATCATGCGGGGGGACTCCTACGAGCAGTACTTC CAIMRGDSYEQYF TRBD2 TRBJ2-7 TRBV6-6 NA
TGTGCCAGCATGGGGGGCGGGGGTTTCTATGGCTACACCTTC CASMGGGGFYGYTF NA TRBJ1-2 TRBV28 once
TGTGCCACCAGCAGAGGAGATAGCGGGTCCCAAGAGACCCAGTACTTC CATSRGDSGSQETQYF TRBD2 TRBJ2-5 TRBV15 NA
TGTGCCAGCAGTTTCCCACAGGGGTCAGGGTCACCCCTCCACTTT CASSFPQGSGSPLHF TRBD1 TRBJ1-6 TRBV28 NA
TGTGCCAGTACCCCCCTCTCAGGGGCGGGCAATCAGCCCCAGCATTTT CASTPLSGAGNQPQHF NA TRBJ1-5 TRBV19 NA
TGTGCGGCGCGCGACCGGGACAGGGTGGATGGCTACACCTTC CAARDRDRVDGYTF TRBD1 TRBJ1-2 TRBV27 NA
TGTGCCAGCAGTTTAACTACCCCCGGGACAGGTGCCTACGAGCAGTACTTC CASSLTTPGTGAYEQYF TRBD1 TRBJ2-7 TRBV28 NA
TGTGCTAGTGGTTTGGCCGGAGTTACGGATACGCAGTATTTT CASGLAGVTDTQYF NA TRBJ2-3 TRBV12-5 NA
TGCGCCAGTAAACGTTACCTAGCGGGTAGCTCCTACAATGAGCAGTTCTTC CASKRYLAGSSYNEQFF TRBD2 TRBJ2-1 TRBV5-1 NA
TGTGCCAGCAGCCCACGGAGGACAGGGGATGGGGAAAAGGCTAACTATGGCTACACCTTC CASSPRRTGDGEKANYGYTF TRBD1 TRBJ1-2 TRBV3-1/TRBV3-2 NA
TGTGCCAGCACCCCCACGGGGAAGGTGAACACTGAAGCTTTCTTT CASTPTGKVNTEAFF NA TRBJ1-1 TRBV3-1/TRBV3-2 NA
TGTGCCATCAGTGAAGGACAGTACTACGAGCAGTACTTC CAISEGQYYEQYF NA TRBJ2-7 TRBV10-3 NA
TGCGCCAGCAGTGAGTCGGGGAGTGCCAATGAGCAGTTCTTC CASSESGSANEQFF NA TRBJ2-1 TRBV10-1 NA
TGTGCCAGCAGCTTAGCGCGGGTCCCACTCTACAATGAGCAGTTCTTC CASSLARVPLYNEQFF NA TRBJ2-1 TRBV7-8 once
TGTGCCAGCACCGCACAGGGAGCTAACTATGGCTACACCTTC CASTAQGANYGYTF NA TRBJ1-2 TRBV2 once
TGTGCCAGCAGCTTAGGCAGGGGGCGAAAAACCGGGGAGCTGTTTTTT CASSLGRGRKTGELFF TRBD1 TRBJ2-2 TRBV11-3 NA
TGCAGCGTTGAGGGGGGGGCAGATACGCAGTATTTT CSVEGGADTQYF TRBD2 TRBJ2-3 TRBV29-1 NA
TGTGCCAGCTCACCAGTCCAGGTATCAACTAATGAAAAACTGTTTTTT CASSPVQVSTNEKLFF NA TRBJ1-4 TRBV18 many
TGTGCCAGCAGCCCCACCACGGATGAGCAGTTCTTC CASSPTTDEQFF NA TRBJ2-1 TRBV6-5 NA
TGTGCCACCAGCAGAAAACCAGGACAGATCGGAAACACCATATATTTT CATSRKPGQIGNTIYF NA TRBJ1-3 TRBV15 NA
TGTGCCAGCAGTGATCTAGCGGGAGCCACGCACGAGCAGTACTTC CASSDLAGATHEQYF TRBD2 TRBJ2-7 TRBV6-1 NA
TGTGCTAGCAGTTTAACTAGCGGGTACGAGCAGTACTTC CASSLTSGYEQYF TRBD2 TRBJ2-7 TRBV7-7 NA
TGTGCCAGCAGTCTGGGACTCGGAGCGCAGTATTTT CASSLGLGAQYF NA TRBJ2-3 TRBV12-3/TRBV12-4 NA
TGTGCCAGCAGCACCCAGGGTAGCAATCAGCCCCAGCATTTT CASSTQGSNQPQHF NA TRBJ1-5 TRBV28 many
TGTGCCAGCAGCCGTGGGACTAGTCAAGAGACCCAGTACTTC CASSRGTSQETQYF TRBD2 TRBJ2-5 TRBV7-9 few
TGCAGCGTTGAGCACCGGAATGAGCAGTTCTTC CSVEHRNEQFF NA TRBJ2-1 TRBV29-1 NA
TGTGCCAGCAGCTTAGAGGGAGCCACCAGGTCCTGGAACTATGGCTACACCTTC CASSLEGATRSWNYGYTF NA TRBJ1-2 TRBV7-8 NA
TGTGCCAGCAGGCCCGGGACAGTAAATTCACCCCTCCACTTT CASRPGTVNSPLHF TRBD1 TRBJ1-6 TRBV28 once
TGTGCTAGTGGTTCTGGCGGGAGCTACAATGAGCAGTTCTTC CASGSGGSYNEQFF TRBD2 TRBJ2-1 TRBV12-5 NA
TGTGCCACCAGTGACCCAACCCTTAGGCTAGGCAGCCCCTACGAGCAGTACTTC CATSDPTLRLGSPYEQYF NA TRBJ2-7 TRBV24-1 NA
TGTGCCAGCAGCCAGACAGGGGAAGAGACCCAGTACTTC CASSQTGEETQYF TRBD1 TRBJ2-5 TRBV7-3 NA
TGTGCCAGCAGATACCTAGCGGGAAGCTACAATGAGCAGTTCTTC CASRYLAGSYNEQFF TRBD2 TRBJ2-1 TRBV7-9 NA
TGCAGTGCTCGGGACATCTATGGCTACACCTTC CSARDIYGYTF NA TRBJ1-2 TRBV20-1 NA
TGTGCCAGCAGCCGTAGCCAGACAGAGTATGGCTACACCTTC CASSRSQTEYGYTF NA TRBJ1-2 TRBV11-2 few
TGTGCCAGCAGTGATATACAACGGACAGGGGCAGCTTTCTTT CASSDIQRTGAAFF TRBD1 TRBJ1-1 TRBV9 NA
TGTGCCAGCAGTTCAGGGGGCCGACTCCACTTT CASSSGGRLHF TRBD1 TRBJ1-6 TRBV11-2 NA
TGTGCCAGCTCACCACGGGGCAGCTTAAACTATGGCTACACCTTC CASSPRGSLNYGYTF NA TRBJ1-2 TRBV18 NA
TGTGCCAGCAGTGAAGCGAAGCGGGGTTTCGGGGAGCTGTTTTTT CASSEAKRGFGELFF TRBD2 TRBJ2-2 TRBV6-1 NA